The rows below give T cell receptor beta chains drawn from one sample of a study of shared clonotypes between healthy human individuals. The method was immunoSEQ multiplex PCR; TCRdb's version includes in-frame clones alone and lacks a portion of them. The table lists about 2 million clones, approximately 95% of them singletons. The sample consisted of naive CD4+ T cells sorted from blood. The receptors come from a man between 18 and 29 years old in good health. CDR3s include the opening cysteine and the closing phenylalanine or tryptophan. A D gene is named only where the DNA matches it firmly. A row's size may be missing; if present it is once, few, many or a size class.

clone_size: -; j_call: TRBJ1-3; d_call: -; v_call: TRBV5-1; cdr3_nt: TGCGCCAGCAGCTTGGATCGGGTTTCAGGAAACACCATATATTTT; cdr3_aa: CASSLDRVSGNTIYF
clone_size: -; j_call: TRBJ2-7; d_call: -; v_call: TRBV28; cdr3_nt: TGTGCCAGCAGTGGTTTAGGGACGGATTCCTACGAGCAGTACTTC; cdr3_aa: CASSGLGTDSYEQYF
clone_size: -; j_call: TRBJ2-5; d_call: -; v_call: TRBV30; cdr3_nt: TGTGCCTGGAGTGTAGGACCCGCTTTAGGTGGTACCCAGTACTTC; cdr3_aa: CAWSVGPALGGTQYF
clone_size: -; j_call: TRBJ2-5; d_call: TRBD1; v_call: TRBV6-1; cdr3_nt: TGTGCCAGCACAGGGGGCTGGTATGGAGAGACCCAGTACTTC; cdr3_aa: CASTGGWYGETQYF
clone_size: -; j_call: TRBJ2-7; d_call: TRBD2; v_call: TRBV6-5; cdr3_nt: TGTGCCAGCAGTTACTCCGGGGGGGTGTCCTACGAGCAGTACTTC; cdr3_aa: CASSYSGGVSYEQYF
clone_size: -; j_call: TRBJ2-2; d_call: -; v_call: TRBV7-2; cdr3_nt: TGTGCCAGCAGCCGGCGAATGGTCTCGAACACCGGGGAGCTGTTTTTT; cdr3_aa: CASSRRMVSNTGELFF
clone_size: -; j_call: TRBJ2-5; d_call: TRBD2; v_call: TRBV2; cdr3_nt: TGTGCCAGCAGCAAGGGACTACAAGAGACCCAGTACTTC; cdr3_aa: CASSKGLQETQYF
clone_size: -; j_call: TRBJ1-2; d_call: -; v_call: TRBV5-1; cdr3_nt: TGCGCCAGCAGCTTGGGCACAGTAGCCTATGGCTACACCTTC; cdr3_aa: CASSLGTVAYGYTF
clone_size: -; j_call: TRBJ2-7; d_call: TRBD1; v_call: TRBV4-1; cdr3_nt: TGCGCCAGCAGCACCGGGACAGGGGCTTACGAGCAGTACTTC; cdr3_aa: CASSTGTGAYEQYF
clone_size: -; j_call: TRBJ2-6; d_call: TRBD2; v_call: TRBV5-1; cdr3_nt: TGCGCCAGCAGCTTTAGCGGGGCAAGCTCTGGGGCCAACGTCCTGACTTTC; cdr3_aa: CASSFSGASSGANVLTF
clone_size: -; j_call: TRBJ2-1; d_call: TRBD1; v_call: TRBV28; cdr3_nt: TGTGCCAGCAGTTTATCCTCGGGACAGGGAGTTGAGCAGTTCTTC; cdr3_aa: CASSLSSGQGVEQFF
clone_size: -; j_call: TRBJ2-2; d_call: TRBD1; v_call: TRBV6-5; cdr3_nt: TGTGCCAGCAGTTACTCAAACAGGGGGCGCACCGGGGAGCTGTTTTTT; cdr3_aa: CASSYSNRGRTGELFF
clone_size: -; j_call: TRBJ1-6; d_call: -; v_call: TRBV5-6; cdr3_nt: TGTGCCAGCGGAGCAGGGGCTGGGAATAATTCACCCCTCCACTTT; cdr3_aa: CASGAGAGNNSPLHF
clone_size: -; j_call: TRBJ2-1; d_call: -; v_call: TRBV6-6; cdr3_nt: TGTGCCAGCAGTTACTCAACCGCCTCCTACAATGAGCAGTTCTTC; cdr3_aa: CASSYSTASYNEQFF
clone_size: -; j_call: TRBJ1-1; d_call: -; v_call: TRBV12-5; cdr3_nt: TGTGCTAGTGGTTCTCTGTCGGGGTTTGCGACTGAAGCTTTCTTT; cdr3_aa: CASGSLSGFATEAFF
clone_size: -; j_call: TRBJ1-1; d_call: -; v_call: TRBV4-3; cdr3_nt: TGCGCCAGCAGCCAAGAATGGATCGGTTTGAACACTGAAGCTTTCTTT; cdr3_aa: CASSQEWIGLNTEAFF
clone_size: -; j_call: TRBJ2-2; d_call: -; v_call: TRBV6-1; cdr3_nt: TGTGCCAGCATTCTGGGTGGAGGGCTCGGCGGGGAGCTGTTTTTT; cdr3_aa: CASILGGGLGGELFF
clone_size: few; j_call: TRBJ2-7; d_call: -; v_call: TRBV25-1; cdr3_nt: TGTGCCAGCAGTGGAAGGGTTCGGGTCGACGAGCAGTACTTC; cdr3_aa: CASSGRVRVDEQYF
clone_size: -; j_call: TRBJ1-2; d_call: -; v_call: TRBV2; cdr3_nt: TGTGCCAGCAGTGTTGCGTATATCGGCGGCTACACCTTC; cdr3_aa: CASSVAYIGGYTF
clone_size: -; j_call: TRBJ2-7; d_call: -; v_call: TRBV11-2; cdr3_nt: TGTGCCAGCACCCCACGGGGCAGGGCAAGCTCCTACGAGCAGTACTTC; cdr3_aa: CASTPRGRASSYEQYF
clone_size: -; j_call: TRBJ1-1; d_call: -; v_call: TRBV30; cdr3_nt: TGTGCCTGGAATGGGGACATCCTAAAGAACACTGAAGCTTTCTTT; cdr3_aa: CAWNGDILKNTEAFF
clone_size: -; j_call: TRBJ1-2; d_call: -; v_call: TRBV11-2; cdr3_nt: TGTGCCAGCAGCCCCGTGGCGGGCTATGGCTACACCTTC; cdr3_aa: CASSPVAGYGYTF
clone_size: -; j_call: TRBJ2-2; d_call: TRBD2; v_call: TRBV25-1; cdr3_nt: TGTGCCAGCACCCCCCCGGGGAGGGGAGGCACCGGGGAGCTGTTTTTT; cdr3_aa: CASTPPGRGGTGELFF
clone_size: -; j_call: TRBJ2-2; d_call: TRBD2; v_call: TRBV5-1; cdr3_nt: TGCGCCAGCAGCTTGGGTAGTAGCGGGGGCACCGGGGAGCTGTTTTTT; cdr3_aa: CASSLGSSGGTGELFF
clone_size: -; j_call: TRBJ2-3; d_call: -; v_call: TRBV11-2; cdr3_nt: TGTGCCAGCAGCTTAGTGAGAGATACGCAGTATTTT; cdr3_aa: CASSLVRDTQYF
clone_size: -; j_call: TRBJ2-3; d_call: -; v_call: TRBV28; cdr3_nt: TGTGCCAGCAGTTTGCCCCAAGCGGTCACAGATACGCAGTATTTT; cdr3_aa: CASSLPQAVTDTQYF
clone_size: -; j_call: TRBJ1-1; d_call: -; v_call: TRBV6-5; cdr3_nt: TGTGCCAGCAGTTGGGGGCGGACGGTGAACACTGAAGCTTTCTTT; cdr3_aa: CASSWGRTVNTEAFF
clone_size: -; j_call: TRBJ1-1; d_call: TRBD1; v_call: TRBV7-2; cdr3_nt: TGTGCCAGCAGCTTGAGGGGGCTGTCTGAAGCTTTCTTT; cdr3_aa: CASSLRGLSEAFF
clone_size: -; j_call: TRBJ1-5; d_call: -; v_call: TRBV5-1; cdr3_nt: TGCGCCAGCAGGGGGGAAGTCAATCAGCCCCAGCATTTT; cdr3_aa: CASRGEVNQPQHF
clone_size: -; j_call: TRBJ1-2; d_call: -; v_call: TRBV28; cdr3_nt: TGTGCCAGCAGTCCCCCCTTTCCCCTTGGGACATGGGGCTATGGCTACACCTTC; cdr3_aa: CASSPPFPLGTWGYGYTF
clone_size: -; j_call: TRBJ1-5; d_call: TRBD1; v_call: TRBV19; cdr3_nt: TGTGCCAGTAGTAGCCGGGACAGGGGAGGCGGCAATCAGCCCCAGCATTTT; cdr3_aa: CASSSRDRGGGNQPQHF
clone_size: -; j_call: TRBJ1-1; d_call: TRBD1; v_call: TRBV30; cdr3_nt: TGTGCCTGGAGTGTCGGACAGGGGGAAACTGAAGCTTTCTTT; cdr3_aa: CAWSVGQGETEAFF
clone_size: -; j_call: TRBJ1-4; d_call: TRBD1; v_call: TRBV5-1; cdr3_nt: TGCGCCAGCAGCCCTTCCGGGACAGGGAGCGAAAAACTGTTTTTT; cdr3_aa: CASSPSGTGSEKLFF
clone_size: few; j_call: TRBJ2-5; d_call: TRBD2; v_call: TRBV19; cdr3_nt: TGTGCCAGTAGTCGGCCCGGGACTAGCAGACAAGAGACCCAGTACTTC; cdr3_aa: CASSRPGTSRQETQYF
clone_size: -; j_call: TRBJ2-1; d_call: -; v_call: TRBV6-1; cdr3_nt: TGTGCCAGCAGTGGCGAGCCCCGGGACCACGGTAATGAGCAGTTCTTC; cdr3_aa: CASSGEPRDHGNEQFF
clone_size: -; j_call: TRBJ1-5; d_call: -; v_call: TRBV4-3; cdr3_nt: TGCGCCAGCATCTCCGGCCGGGGACCCCTAAGGGAGGATCAGCCCCAGCATTTT; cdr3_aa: CASISGRGPLREDQPQHF
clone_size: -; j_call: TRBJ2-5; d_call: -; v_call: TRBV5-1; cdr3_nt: TGCGCCAGCAGCTTGGACTCCCGGGGGGAGACCCAGTACTTC; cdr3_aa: CASSLDSRGETQYF
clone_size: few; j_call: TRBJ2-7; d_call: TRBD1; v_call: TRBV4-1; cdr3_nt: TGCGCCAGCAGCCAAGAGAAGGGACAGGGGATATACTACGAGCAGTACTTC; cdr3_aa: CASSQEKGQGIYYEQYF
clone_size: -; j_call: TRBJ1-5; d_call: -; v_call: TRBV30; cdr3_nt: TGTGCCTGGAGTGTTGGGCCGAATCAGCCCCAGCATTTT; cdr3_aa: CAWSVGPNQPQHF
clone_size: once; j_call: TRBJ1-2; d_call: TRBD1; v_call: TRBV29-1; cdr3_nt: TGCAGCGGTGAACCGGGACAGGATGGCTACACCTTC; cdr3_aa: CSGEPGQDGYTF
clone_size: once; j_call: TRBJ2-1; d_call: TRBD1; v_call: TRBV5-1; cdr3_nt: TGCGCCAGCAGGCTGGGACAGGACAATGAGCAGTTCTTC; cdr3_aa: CASRLGQDNEQFF
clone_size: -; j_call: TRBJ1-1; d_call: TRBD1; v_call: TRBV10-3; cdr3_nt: TGTGCCATCAGTACTCTTCCGACAGGGATGAACACTGAAGCTTTCTTT; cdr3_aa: CAISTLPTGMNTEAFF
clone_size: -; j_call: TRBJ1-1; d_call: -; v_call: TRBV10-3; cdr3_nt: TGTGCCATCAGTGAACCCTTAGTAGTGACTGAAGCTTTCTTT; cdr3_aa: CAISEPLVVTEAFF
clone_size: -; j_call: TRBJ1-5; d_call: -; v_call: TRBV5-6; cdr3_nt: TGTGCCAGCAGCTTGCCTGGACAGCAGCCCCAGCATTTT; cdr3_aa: CASSLPGQQPQHF
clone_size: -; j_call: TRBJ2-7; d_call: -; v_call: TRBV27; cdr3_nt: TGTGCCAGCAGTTTATCAGAGCGGCGGTCCTACGAGCAGTACTTC; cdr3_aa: CASSLSERRSYEQYF
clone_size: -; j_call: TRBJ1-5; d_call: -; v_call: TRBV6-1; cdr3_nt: TGTGCCAGCGTGAGTGGGGGTGGCAATCAGCCCCAGCATTTT; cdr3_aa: CASVSGGGNQPQHF
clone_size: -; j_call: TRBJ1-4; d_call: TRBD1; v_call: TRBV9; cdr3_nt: TGTGCCAGCAGCCCTGGACAGGGGTATGAAAAACTGTTTTTT; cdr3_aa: CASSPGQGYEKLFF
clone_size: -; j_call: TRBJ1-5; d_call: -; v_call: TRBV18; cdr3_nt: TGTGCCAGCTCACCCGCCGGAGGCAATCAGCCCCAGCATTTT; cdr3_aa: CASSPAGGNQPQHF
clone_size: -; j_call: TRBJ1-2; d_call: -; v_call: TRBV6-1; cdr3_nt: TGTGCCAGCAGTGTGCAGAACTATGGCTACACCTTC; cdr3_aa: CASSVQNYGYTF
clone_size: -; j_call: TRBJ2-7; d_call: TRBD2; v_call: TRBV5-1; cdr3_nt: TGCGCCAGCAGCTGGGCTTGGACTAGCGGGACAGGTTACGAGCAGTACTTC; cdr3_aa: CASSWAWTSGTGYEQYF
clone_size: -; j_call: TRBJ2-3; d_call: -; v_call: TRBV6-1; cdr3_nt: TGTGCCAGCAGTGAACCTAGTTTGTATACGCAGTATTTT; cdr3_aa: CASSEPSLYTQYF
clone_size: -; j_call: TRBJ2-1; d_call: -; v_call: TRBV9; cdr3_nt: TGTGCCAGCAGCGGTGGTGGGGATTGGAATGAGCAGTTCTTC; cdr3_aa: CASSGGGDWNEQFF